One sample yielded the 21 T cell receptor beta chains listed below, sequenced in a study of cytomegalovirus exposure and HLA in healthy donors. Use of 60 Vbeta and 13 Jbeta primers characterized the PCR. The repertoire was sequenced with immunoSEQ multiplex PCR; TCRdb's copy has only in-frame clones and lacks some. The table includes 100,000 or so clones, about 73% detected once. The sequencing sample was made of PBMCs. These receptors were obtained from a middle-aged woman in good health and CMV-seropositive.

The chain employs TRBV28 and TRBJ2-4; D is undetermined. The germline V gene has CDR1 MDHEN and CDR2 SYDVKM. The CDR3 totals 14 residues. V gave up 1 base and J gave up 9 bases, with 13 bases separating them. The CDR3 DNA sequence: TGTGCCAGCAGTTTATCGTCGGTAGCCAGCATTCAGTACTTC. Encoded protein: CASSLSSVASIQYF.

This chain links TRBV6-4 with TRBJ2-7; the match to TRBD2 covers 9 bases. From germline, CDR1 is MRHNA and CDR2 SNTAGT. The length of the CDR3 is 15 residues. The V segment lost 2 bases and the J segment 3 bases; nucleotides outside the gene matches: 5. The CDR3 spells CASSDPSGKCYEQYF. The CDR3 region has the DNA TGTGCCAGCAGTGACCCTAGCGGGAAATGCTACGAGCAGTACTTC.

The chain links TRBV5-1 to TRBJ2-1, with 11 bases lining up with TRBD2. The germline gives CDR1 SGHRS, CDR2 YFSETQ. V dropped 0 bases and J dropped 12; count of bases not matched to a gene: 17. The CDR3 consists of 18 residues. The DNA for the CDR3 is TGCGCCAGCAGCTTGGGCCTAGCGGGAGGCGGGGGACTTCTGGGGCAGTTCTTC. Translation: CASSLGLAGGGGLLGQFF.

The chain is built from TRBV5-1 and TRBJ2-2; 10 bases fit TRBD1. Germline values: CDR1 SGHRS, CDR2 YFSETQ. CDR3 length: 15 residues. V was pared by 4 bases and J by 6 bases, with 6 bases of the junction left unmatched. In DNA form, the CDR3 reads TGCGCCAGCAGCGAACGGACAGGGGGGGCCGGGGAGCTGTTTTTT. It specifies CASSERTGGAGELFF. Looking up the rest from reference TRBV5-1 and TRBJ2-2 gives the full variable domain: KAGVTQTPRYLIKTRGQQVTLSCSPISGHRSVSWYQQTPGQGLQFLFEYFSETQRNKGNFPGRFSGRQFSNSRSEMNVSTLELGDSALYLCASSERTGGAGELFFGEGSRLTVL.

The rearrangement joins TRBV7-2 to TRBJ2-7; D gene unclear. Germline V gene data show CDR1 as SGHTA and CDR2 as FQGNSA. The CDR3 consists of 12 residues. V shed 1 base and J shed 4 bases, with 5 bases lying between them. The CDR3 DNA reads TGTGCCAGCAGCTTAGATAATTACGAGCAGTACTTC. It codes for CASSLDNYEQYF.

This rearrangement joins TRBV28 to TRBJ1-1; perhaps TRBD1 as D (5 bases). The germline V gene has CDR1 MDHEN and CDR2 SYDVKM. This CDR3 has 17 amino acids. Trimming shortened V by 3 bases and J by 5 bases, and 22 bases separated the two germline ends. Written as DNA, the CDR3 is TGTGCCAGCAGTTTTCGAAGATGGGTAGATGGGGGGACTGAAGCTTTCTTT. Translation: CASSFRRWVDGGTEAFF.

The chain combines TRBV7-8 with TRBJ1-3; no clear D gene. The CDR3 sequence is 14 residues long. Trimming stripped 5 bases from V and 4 bases from J, with 12 bases between. Germline CDR1 is SGHVS and CDR2 is FQNEAQ. CDR3 coding DNA: TGTGCCAGCAGCCAGTGGGGAGCAGGAAACACCATATATTTT. It is translated as CASSQWGAGNTIYF.

This chain joins TRBV11-2 and TRBJ1-1; D is ambiguous. V lost 2 bases to trimming and J lost 11 bases, with 9 bases between them. Per the germline V gene, CDR1 is SGHAT and CDR2 is FQNNGV. CDR3 length: 11 residues. The CDR3 region has the DNA TGTGCCAGCAGCTTAAGCGAACTGGCTTTCTTT. It codes for CASSLSELAFF.

This chain links TRBV7-9 with TRBJ2-7, with 8 bases aligning to TRBD2. Germline values: CDR1 SEHNR, CDR2 FQNEAQ (reference sequence). V trimming: 5 bases; J trimming: 2 bases; junction bases outside the gene matches: 8. The CDR3 spans 15 residues. The CDR3 DNA reads TGTGCCAGCAGCCTCGGGACTAGGTCCCCCTACGAGCAGTACTTC. Protein sequence: CASSLGTRSPYEQYF.

The chain couples TRBV29-1 to TRBJ2-1; weak D call: TRBD1 (6 bases). Germline CDR1 is SQVTM and CDR2 is ANQGSEA. The CDR3 sequence is 15 residues long. The germline V and J ends were trimmed by 6 bases and 1 base, with 16 bases remaining between them. In DNA, the CDR3 is TGCAGCGTCTACACGGGACACCTATCCTACAATGAGCAGTTCTTC. Its translation: CSVYTGHLSYNEQFF.

The V and J genes are TRBV7-9 and TRBJ2-5; the D gene is possibly TRBD2 (6 bases). The CDR3 has 13 amino acids. CDR1 and CDR2 (germline): SEHNR, FQNEAQ (reference sequence). Trimming took 7 bases from V and 10 from J, leaving 19 bases between them. The CDR3 reads CASTATYGEDQYF. CDR3 in DNA: TGTGCCAGCACCGCGACCTACGGGGAGGACCAGTACTTC.

The V call is TRBV7-2, the J call TRBJ2-4; 11 nucleotides line up with TRBD2. This CDR3 has 16 amino acids. Germline lookup yields CDR1 SGHTA and CDR2 FQGNSA. V lost 5 bases and J lost 6; bases outside the gene matches: 9. For the CDR3, the DNA is TGTGCCAGCAGCCTCAAGACTAGCGGGATTGGAAACATTCAGTACTTC. The encoded protein is CASSLKTSGIGNIQYF.

The chain employs TRBV7-6 and TRBJ2-5; 10 bases match TRBD2. Germline loops: CDR1 SGHVS, CDR2 FNYEAQ. J was trimmed by 5 bases and V by 2 bases; bases with no gene match: 14. This CDR3 has 18 residues. CDR3 in DNA: TGTGCCAGCAGCTTATCCCCCGGACTAGCGGTCCCGCCGGAGACCCAGTACTTC. Protein product: CASSLSPGLAVPPETQYF.

This clone was seen more than once but under ten times. The rearrangement uses TRBV7-2 and TRBJ1-5; TRBD1 is a possible D gene (5 bases). This CDR3 is 17 amino acids long. V was clipped by 4 bases and J by 2 bases, with 18 bases between them. From germline, CDR1 is SGHTA and CDR2 FQGNSA. CDR3 DNA sequence: TGTGCCAGCAGCTCCCCGGGGGGGATTGGAGGCAATCAGCCCCAGCATTTT. Protein: CASSSPGGIGGNQPQHF.

This clone was seen a few times. The rearrangement links TRBV4-3 to TRBJ1-4, with D unclear. V gave up 0 bases and J gave up 6 bases, with 17 bases separating them. Germline V lookup: CDR1 LGHNA, CDR2 YSLEER. The CDR3 spans 17 residues. As DNA, the CDR3 is TGCGCCAGCAGCCAAGATCAGTATGGGGTCGGGGATGAAAAACTGTTTTTT. This translates into CASSQDQYGVGDEKLFF.

The rearrangement links TRBV6-5 to TRBJ2-5, with D possibly TRBD2 on 5 matching bases. The J call may be mistaken, given a closer DNA end match to TRBJ2-7. This CDR3 is 14 amino acids long. Looked up from germline, CDR1 is MNHEY and CDR2 is SVGAGI. The CDR3 bases are TGTGCCAGCAGTTACGATCGGGGTGCCTACGAGCAGTACTTC. This codes for CASSYDRGAYEQYF.

The genes are TRBV6-6 and TRBJ1-5; D is ambiguous. Per the germline V gene, CDR1 is MNHNY and CDR2 is SVGAGI (reference sequence). V lost 6 bases to trimming and J lost 3 bases, with 15 bases between them. There are 15 residues in the CDR3. CDR3 sequence reads: CASRSGAALNQPQHF. CDR3 sequence (DNA): TGTGCCAGCAGGTCCGGAGCCGCGCTCAATCAGCCCCAGCATTTT.

This clone occurred once. The V and J genes are TRBV11-3 and TRBJ2-7; D remains unclear. The CDR3 covers 12 residues. Germline V gives CDR1 SGHNT, CDR2 YENEEA. V lost 2 bases and J 1 base, leaving 3 bases between the germline ends. In DNA, the CDR3 is TGTGCCAGCAGCTTATTATCCTACGAGCAGTACTTC. As protein: CASSLLSYEQYF. Looking up the rest from reference TRBV11-3 and TRBJ2-7 gives the full variable domain: EAGVVQSPRYKIIEKKQPVAFWCNPISGHNTLYWYLQNLGQGPELLIRYENEEAVDDSQLPKDRFSAERLKGVDSTLKIQPAELGDSAVYLCASSLLSYEQYFGPGTRLTVT.

The genes are TRBV9 and TRBJ2-7, with TRBD1 as a possible D gene (6 bases). Germline V gives CDR1 SGDLS, CDR2 YYNGEE. V was clipped by 7 bases and J by 1 base, with 9 bases between them. The CDR3 is 12 amino acids. The CDR3 reads CASSGTSYEQYF. CDR3 in DNA: TGTGCCAGCTCCGGGACATCCTACGAGCAGTACTTC.

Notes on this clone: At one of its ends the junction is not consistent with the germline gene, which may arise from a read error. Other DNA sequences of this sample code for an identical CDR3. This sequence joins TRBV13 and TRBJ2-7; 7 nucleotides align to TRBD1. CDR3 size: 14 residues. CDR1 PRHDT and CDR2 FYEKMQ come from the germline V gene (reference sequence). CDR3 in amino acids: CASSFGQDSRWQYF. CDR3 nucleotide sequence: TGTGCCAGTAGCTTCGGACAGGACTCTAGATGGCAGTACTTC.

This CDR3 reads CASGDRDNEQFF. In DNA form, the CDR3 reads TGTGCCAGCGGGGACAGGGACAATGAGCAGTTCTTC. The chain carries TRBV2 and TRBJ2-1; 9 bases match TRBD1. V shed 8 bases and J 5 bases; nucleotides not matched to a gene: 1. The CDR3 has 12 amino acids. In germline, CDR1 is SNHLY, CDR2 FYNNEI.